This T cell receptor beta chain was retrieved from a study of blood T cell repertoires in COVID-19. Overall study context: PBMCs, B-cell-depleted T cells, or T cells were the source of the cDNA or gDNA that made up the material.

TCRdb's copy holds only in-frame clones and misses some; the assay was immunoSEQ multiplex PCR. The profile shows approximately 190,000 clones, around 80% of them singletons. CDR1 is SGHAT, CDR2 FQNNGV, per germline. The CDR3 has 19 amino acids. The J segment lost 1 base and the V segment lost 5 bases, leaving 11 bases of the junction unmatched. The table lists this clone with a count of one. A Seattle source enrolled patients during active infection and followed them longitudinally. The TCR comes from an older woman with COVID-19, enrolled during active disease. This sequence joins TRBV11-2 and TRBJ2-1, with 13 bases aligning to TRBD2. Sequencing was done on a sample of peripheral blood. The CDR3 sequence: CASSQRTSGRGRSYNEQFF. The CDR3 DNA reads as TGTGCCAGCAGCCAACGGACTAGCGGGAGAGGAAGGTCCTACAATGAGCAGTTCTTC.